This note documents a single TCR beta chain sequence. Its matching antigen is unknown. From the 5' RACE reads, TCRdb called clonotypes with MiXCR, one entry per CDR3 protein. The sample carries 550,000 to 650,000 distinct CDR3 sequences, 15% to 20% recorded once. CDR1 MNHEY and CDR2 SVGAGI come from the germline V gene. The CDR3 spans 16 residues. V dropped 6 bases and J dropped 6; count of bases not matched to a gene: 7. These data are taken from a study of T-cell memory formation after mild COVID-19. Study conclusions and caveats: The second-wave clones peaking on day 37 were not confirmed as SARS-CoV-2-specific. Later expanders leaned CD4+, whereas clones that contracted between day 15 and 85 were balanced CD4/CD8. Most CD4+ clones that shrank were in CM and EM, while CD8+ ones turned up in EMRA.

What was sequenced was PBMCs or a T cell subset sorted from them (not recorded which). The rearrangement links TRBV6-5 to TRBJ2-1; 14 bases line up with TRBD2. This TCR was recovered from an adult woman who had mild COVID-19 (a few samples of this study predate the infection). Cell type and time point are not known. The DNA for the CDR3 is TGTGCCAGCAGAACGGGACTAGCGGGAGCTAGCAATGAGCAGTTCTTC. Amino acid sequence: CASRTGLAGASNEQFF.